Listed below are T cell receptor beta chains from one sample, sequenced in a study of control samples from healthy donors and cancer patients. The data were produced by immunoSEQ multiplex PCR, yet TCRdb's version contains in-frame clones alone and is incomplete. The sample comprises about 22,000 clones, roughly 84% of which are singletons, and roughly 23% rests with the top ten. Sequencing was performed on PBMCs. These TCRs come from a man aged 60 to 75 with colorectal cancer. The CDR3 runs from the conserved cysteine through the conserved F or W.

j_call: TRBJ1-1
v_call: TRBV5-6
cdr3_length: 14
cdr3_aa: CASSGAVPNTEAFF

j_call: TRBJ2-3
v_call: TRBV19
cdr3_length: 17
cdr3_aa: CASSLTPGLAGADTQYF

j_call: TRBJ1-4
v_call: TRBV9
cdr3_length: 19
cdr3_aa: CASSVKFDGVDGTNEKLFF

j_call: TRBJ1-1
v_call: TRBV12-3/TRBV12-4
cdr3_length: 13
cdr3_aa: CASSTRDSREAFF

j_call: TRBJ1-5
v_call: TRBV10-3
cdr3_length: 17
cdr3_aa: CAISESRKVGDNQPQHF

j_call: TRBJ1-4
v_call: TRBV4-3
cdr3_length: 15
cdr3_aa: CASSQDPIAEGKLFF

j_call: TRBJ1-2
v_call: TRBV2
cdr3_length: 12
cdr3_aa: CASTPVVYGYTF

j_call: TRBJ2-2
v_call: TRBV14
cdr3_length: 22
cdr3_aa: CASSQEEEEYRDKGDNTGELFF

j_call: TRBJ1-5
v_call: TRBV5-1
cdr3_length: 15
cdr3_aa: CASSPGQFDNQPQHF

j_call: TRBJ1-2
v_call: TRBV6-5
cdr3_length: 13
cdr3_aa: CASSYSGGGGYTF

j_call: TRBJ1-6
v_call: TRBV5-1
cdr3_length: 17
cdr3_aa: CASSSGTDSSYNSPLHF

j_call: TRBJ1-2
v_call: TRBV29-1
cdr3_length: 13
cdr3_aa: CSVGQGVVHGYTF

j_call: TRBJ2-1
v_call: TRBV20-1
cdr3_length: 11
cdr3_aa: CSAAPGREQFF

j_call: TRBJ1-2
v_call: TRBV5-8
cdr3_length: 15
cdr3_aa: CASSLAGTVNYGYTF

j_call: TRBJ2-2
v_call: TRBV24-1
cdr3_length: 16
cdr3_aa: CATSDSGTGNTGELFF

j_call: TRBJ2-3
v_call: TRBV14
cdr3_length: 13
cdr3_aa: CASSQVQLGTQYF

j_call: TRBJ1-6
v_call: TRBV9
cdr3_length: 15
cdr3_aa: CASSVAGDYNSPLHF

j_call: TRBJ2-1
v_call: TRBV14
cdr3_length: 19
cdr3_aa: CASSQDWGDASGPYNEQFF

j_call: TRBJ2-2
v_call: TRBV27
cdr3_length: 14
cdr3_aa: CASSLSRGTGELFF

j_call: TRBJ1-1
v_call: TRBV29-1
cdr3_length: 10
cdr3_aa: CSVFKTEAFF

j_call: TRBJ2-7
v_call: TRBV3-1/TRBV3-2
cdr3_length: 14
cdr3_aa: CASSQDRAHYEQYF

j_call: TRBJ1-5
v_call: TRBV4-2
cdr3_length: 13
cdr3_aa: CASSPDSNQPQHF

j_call: TRBJ2-3
v_call: TRBV6-5
cdr3_length: 14
cdr3_aa: CASSYSTSGGGEYF

j_call: TRBJ2-1
v_call: TRBV15
cdr3_length: 15
cdr3_aa: CATSRDLTVIHEQFF

j_call: TRBJ2-3
v_call: TRBV27
cdr3_length: 17
cdr3_aa: CASSPDDRGLVADTQYF

j_call: TRBJ1-1
v_call: TRBV14
cdr3_length: 16
cdr3_aa: CASSHRVSPLNTEAFF

j_call: TRBJ2-1
v_call: TRBV20-1
cdr3_length: 11
cdr3_aa: CSVWASNEQFF

j_call: TRBJ1-3
v_call: TRBV25-1
cdr3_length: 17
cdr3_aa: CASSSTTGPRSGNTIYF

j_call: TRBJ1-4
v_call: TRBV12-3/TRBV12-4
cdr3_length: 11
cdr3_aa: CASSLKGELFF

j_call: TRBJ1-5
v_call: TRBV18
cdr3_length: 16
cdr3_aa: CASSPGGQGSGQPQHF

j_call: TRBJ1-4
v_call: TRBV15
cdr3_length: 15
cdr3_aa: CATSPRDRGYEKLFF

j_call: TRBJ1-1
v_call: TRBV3-1/TRBV3-2
cdr3_length: 14
cdr3_aa: CASSQLTGNTEAFF

j_call: TRBJ1-4
v_call: TRBV5-1
cdr3_length: 17
cdr3_aa: CASSQSAGYATNEKLFF

j_call: TRBJ2-1
v_call: TRBV5-1
cdr3_length: 17
cdr3_aa: CASSETSGGNSYNEQFF

j_call: TRBJ2-3
v_call: TRBV7-2
cdr3_length: 11
cdr3_aa: CASSPQNTQYF

j_call: TRBJ2-1
v_call: TRBV13
cdr3_length: 14
cdr3_aa: CASSQPRQGGKQFF

j_call: TRBJ1-1
v_call: TRBV6-5
cdr3_length: 14
cdr3_aa: CASSYFGEGGEAFF

j_call: TRBJ1-1
v_call: TRBV7-9
cdr3_length: 15
cdr3_aa: CASSPRFTGHTEAFF

j_call: TRBJ2-5
v_call: TRBV11-2
cdr3_length: 17
cdr3_aa: CASSLNQAGTSQETQYF